This TCR beta chain originates from a study of long-term antiretroviral therapy in people with HIV. The assay used was immunoSEQ (version v3.0), run at survey level. TCRdb keeps only in-frame clones here, not all; method: immunoSEQ multiplex PCR. The table includes around 28,000 clones, roughly nine tenths detected once. J gave up 5 bases and V 5 bases, and 9 bases lay outside the gene matches. Germline V CDR1 and CDR2: MNHNY, SVGAGI (reference sequence). This CDR3 is 14 amino acids long. V and J are TRBV6-6 and TRBJ2-7; 7 nucleotides line up with TRBD2. The receptor was isolated from a man aged 18-30 years with HIV. The sequencing here drew on unsorted PBMCs, taken 3.1 years after starting antiretroviral therapy. CDR3 residues: CASSPLARGDEQYF. The CDR3 nucleotides are TGTGCCAGCAGTCCCTTAGCCCGGGGGGACGAGCAGTACTTC.